These 12 T cell receptor beta chains were sequenced from one sample in a study of blood T cell repertoires in COVID-19. Assay: immunoSEQ multiplex PCR; the TCRdb copy retains only in-frame clones and omits some. The sample has about 120,000 clones; around 80% are singletons. Sequencing was performed on peripheral blood. The receptors were sampled from a man aged 25 to 45 with COVID-19, enrolled during active disease.

Only a few counts were recorded for this clone. The chain links TRBV7-2 to TRBJ1-1; D is uncertain. Trimming removed 2 bases at V and 1 base at J, with 11 bases between. The germline CDR1 and CDR2 sequences are SGHTA and FQGNSA. The CDR3 has 15 amino acids. Here the CDR3 DNA reads TGTGCCAGCAGCTTATACGGGATTTGGAACACTGAAGCTTTCTTT. Translation: CASSLYGIWNTEAFF. The entire variable domain, with the rest obtained from reference TRBV7-2 and TRBJ1-1, is as follows: GAGVSQSPSNKVTEKGKDVELRCDPISGHTALYWYRQSLGQGLEFLIYFQGNSAPDKSGLPSDRFSAERTGGSVSTLTIQRTQQEDSAVYLCASSLYGIWNTEAFFGQGTRLTVV.

This sequence joins TRBV12-3 or TRBV12-4 and TRBJ2-5; 7 bases agree with TRBD2. The V segment lost 0 bases and the J segment 10 bases; nucleotides outside the gene matches: 2. This CDR3 has 12 amino acids. The CDR3 here is CASSLARGDQYF. The CDR3 DNA follows: TGTGCCAGCAGTTTAGCCCGGGGGGACCAGTACTTC.

Only a few counts were recorded for this clone. V gene TRBV2 combines with J gene TRBJ1-5, with 8 bases aligning to TRBD1. Looked up from germline, CDR1 is SNHLY and CDR2 is FYNNEI. V was clipped by 5 bases and J by 4 bases; unmatched bases: 1. This CDR3 comprises 13 residues. CDR3 nucleotide sequence: TGTGCCAGCAGTACAGGGGGGAATCAGCCCCAGCATTTT. This gives the protein CASSTGGNQPQHF. The whole variable domain, filled in from reference TRBV2 and TRBJ1-5, reads EPEVTQTPSHQVTQMGQEVILRCVPISNHLYFYWYRQILGQKVEFLVSFYNNEISEKSEIFDDQFSVERPDGSNFTLKIRSTKLEDSAMYFCASSTGGNQPQHFGDGTRLSIL.

This clone was seen just once. This chain joins TRBV2 and TRBJ1-1; 8 nucleotides align to TRBD1. The CDR3 spans 17 residues. The V gene end was trimmed by 6 bases and the J gene end by 1 base; junction bases not matched to a gene: 13. Germline CDR1 is SNHLY and CDR2 is FYNNEI. CDR3 nucleotides: TGTGCCAGCAGCGGAGACAGGGGCCGCACGGGGAACACTGAAGCTTTCTTT. This codes for CASSGDRGRTGNTEAFF.

This clone has just one count. The V gene is TRBV7-6, the J gene TRBJ2-3; the match to TRBD1 covers 10 bases. The CDR3 loop spans 15 amino acids. The V segment lost 5 bases and the J segment 5 bases; nucleotides outside the gene matches: 7. Germline values: CDR1 SGHVS, CDR2 FNYEAQ. The CDR3 region has the DNA TGTGCCAGCAGCGTGGGACAGGGGAGTGGAGATACGCAGTATTTT. Its protein product is CASSVGQGSGDTQYF.

This clone was seen only a few times. The V gene is TRBV20-1, the J gene TRBJ2-4; D unclear. Germline CDR1 and CDR2: DFQATT and SNEGSKA (reference sequence). This CDR3 region has 10 residues. Trimming left V 5 bases short and J 6 bases short, with 5 bases between. CDR3 amino acids: CSAFLNIQYF. Written as DNA, the CDR3 is TGCAGTGCTTTTCTAAACATTCAGTACTTC.

This chain uses TRBV24-1 with TRBJ2-5, with 8 positions matching TRBD2. The J segment lost 7 bases and the V segment lost 9 bases, leaving 12 bases of the junction unmatched. Germline CDR1 KGHDR, CDR2 SFDVKD. The CDR3 length is 14 residues. The CDR3 protein is CATQGGETSGTQYF. In DNA form, the CDR3 reads TGTGCCACCCAGGGAGGGGAAACTAGCGGGACCCAGTACTTC.

This chain links TRBV7-3 with TRBJ2-2; 8 bases agree with TRBD2. Germline V lookup: CDR1 SGHTA, CDR2 FQGTGA. The CDR3 consists of 15 residues. V lost 3 bases and J lost 6; bases outside the gene matches: 6. Here the CDR3 reads CASSFSGGGPGELFF. The CDR3 coding sequence is TGTGCCAGCAGCTTCTCCGGGGGGGGCCCCGGGGAGCTGTTTTTT.

The chain couples TRBV6-5 to TRBJ2-7; 9 positions match TRBD2. Trimming took 0 bases from V and 3 from J; bases not matched to a gene: 3. The CDR3 consists of 15 residues. Germline lookup yields CDR1 MNHEY and CDR2 SVGAGI. This CDR3 reads CASSYSTAGGYEQYF. Here the CDR3 DNA reads TGTGCCAGCAGTTACTCGACAGCGGGGGGCTACGAGCAGTACTTC.

The J gene is TRBJ1-5, the V gene TRBV3-1 (or the pseudogene TRBV3-2); D remains unclear. The CDR3 spans 14 residues. The V gene lost 0 bases and the J gene lost 6 bases, with 9 bases spanning the gap. Germline CDR1 and CDR2: LGHDT and YNNKEL (reference sequence). CDR3 sequence (DNA): TGTGCCAGCAGCCAAGATTTGGGGAGTCAGCCCCAGCATTTT. It is translated as CASSQDLGSQPQHF.

The rearrangement uses TRBV4-1 and TRBJ1-1, with D maybe TRBD1 (5 bases). Germline CDR1 and CDR2: MGHRA and YSYEKL. The CDR3 sequence is 16 residues long. V was pared by 1 base and J by 1 base, with 13 bases between. CDR3 loop: CASSQGRGRANTEAFF. The CDR3, as DNA: TGCGCCAGCAGCCAAGGGAGGGGCAGAGCGAACACTGAAGCTTTCTTT.

Only one count was recorded for this clone. V usage is TRBV7-9 and J usage is TRBJ2-4; D is ambiguous. Germline V gene sequence: CDR1 SEHNR, CDR2 FQNEAQ (reference sequence). With 1 base removed from V and 5 bases from J, the gap between germline ends came to 9 bases. The CDR3 length is 14 residues. The CDR3 here is CASSLVTRENIQYF. CDR3 in DNA: TGTGCCAGCAGCTTAGTAACCCGAGAAAACATTCAGTACTTC.